The rows below give T cell receptor beta chains drawn from one sample of a study of Tregs in tolerant kidney transplant recipients. Clones were sequenced by immunoSEQ multiplex PCR, and TCRdb holds only the in-frame ones, with some missing. In the table there are 92,000 or so clones, 85% to 95% of which are singletons. What was sequenced was CD8+ T cells from blood. These receptors all come from a human donor in good health. Each CDR3 is given with its conserved first and last residue. The D gene is left open where the match is weak. Only part of the rows carry a size: once, few, many, or a class if the clone is expanded.

V,size,D,J,CDR3,DNA
TRBV5-4,.,.,TRBJ2-2,CASSLTGLNGELFF,TGTGCCAGCAGCTTAACCGGGCTCAACGGGGAGCTGTTTTTT
TRBV27,.,.,TRBJ2-2,CASSTDRNTGELFF,TGTGCCAGCAGTACGGACCGAAACACCGGGGAGCTGTTTTTT
TRBV6-5,.,TRBD1,TRBJ1-4,CASSLGQGWEKLFF,TGTGCCAGCAGTCTCGGACAGGGCTGGGAAAAACTGTTTTTT
TRBV19,.,.,TRBJ2-1,CASSIIHSGPPWDEQFF,TGTGCCAGTAGTATAATTCACTCGGGACCACCATGGGATGAGCAGTTCTTC
TRBV6-5,.,TRBD2,TRBJ2-1,CASSLLGGGNEQFF,TGTGCCAGCAGCCTACTGGGGGGGGGCAATGAGCAGTTCTTC
TRBV4-1,.,.,TRBJ1-1,CASSQVFGDPEAFF,TGCGCCAGCAGCCAAGTGTTTGGGGACCCTGAAGCTTTCTTT
TRBV15,.,TRBD2,TRBJ2-7,CATSVSASGTYEQYF,TGTGCCACCAGCGTGTCGGCTAGCGGTACCTACGAGCAGTACTTC
TRBV2,once,.,TRBJ1-6,CASSGGGISPLHF,TGTGCCAGCAGTGGGGGGGGGATTTCACCCCTCCACTTT
TRBV6-4,few,.,TRBJ2-2,CASQRGADTGELFF,TGTGCCAGTCAAAGGGGCGCGGACACCGGGGAGCTGTTTTTT
TRBV4-1,once,.,TRBJ2-7,CASSQGSGVRYEQYF,TGCGCCAGCAGCCAAGGCTCAGGGGTCAGGTACGAGCAGTACTTC
TRBV11-2,.,.,TRBJ2-7,CASSSRTGSYEQYF,TGTGCCAGCAGCTCGCGGACGGGATCCTACGAGCAGTACTTC
TRBV23-1,.,.,TRBJ2-1,CASSQREYNEQFF,TGCGCCAGCAGTCAACGGGAGTACAATGAGCAGTTCTTC
TRBV5-1,.,.,TRBJ2-5,CASSLERGWETQYF,TGCGCCAGCAGCTTGGAAAGGGGCTGGGAGACCCAGTACTTC
TRBV6-5,.,.,TRBJ2-7,CASTLRGPYEQYF,TGTGCCAGCACCCTTCGGGGGCCCTACGAGCAGTACTTC
TRBV6-6,.,.,TRBJ2-7,CASSYFGPSYEQYF,TGTGCCAGCAGTTACTTCGGTCCCTCCTACGAGCAGTACTTC
TRBV2,.,.,TRBJ2-7,CASSIYEQYF,TGTGCCAGCAGTATCTACGAGCAGTACTTC
TRBV7-8,.,.,TRBJ2-6,CASSLDRGIAGGYRANVLTF,TGTGCCAGCAGCTTGGACAGGGGGATAGCGGGAGGTTATCGGGCCAACGTCCTGACTTTC
TRBV5-4,.,.,TRBJ2-7,CASSLVLESDEQYF,TGTGCCAGCAGCTTGGTACTAGAAAGCGACGAGCAGTACTTC
TRBV13,.,TRBD2,TRBJ2-3,CASSLGSGERTQYF,TGTGCCAGCAGCTTAGGTAGCGGGGAACGTACGCAGTATTTT
TRBV12-5,.,TRBD1,TRBJ1-3,CASGLVYVRQGEGNTIYF,TGTGCTAGTGGTTTGGTATACGTGCGGCAGGGGGAAGGAAACACCATATATTTT
TRBV2,.,.,TRBJ1-1,CASRGGMNTEAFF,TGTGCCAGCAGGGGCGGGATGAACACTGAAGCTTTCTTT
TRBV27,.,TRBD2,TRBJ2-7,CASRLLREDSYEQYF,TGTGCCAGCAGACTTTTGCGGGAGGATTCCTACGAGCAGTACTTC
TRBV6-5,.,TRBD1,TRBJ1-2,CASSYPRAGGDYGYTF,TGTGCCAGCAGTTACCCCCGGGCAGGGGGGGACTATGGCTACACCTTC
TRBV6-5,.,.,TRBJ2-7,CASSYSGGILSYEQYF,TGTGCCAGCAGTTACTCCGGGGGCATCCTCTCCTACGAGCAGTACTTC
TRBV5-1,.,.,TRBJ1-1,CASSLAKGTRTEAFF,TGCGCCAGCAGCTTGGCCAAAGGGACACGGACGGAAGCTTTCTTT
TRBV11-1,.,.,TRBJ1-1,CASSLDGETEAFF,TGTGCCAGCAGCTTAGATGGTGAGACTGAAGCTTTCTTT
TRBV6-5,.,.,TRBJ2-7,CASSYADSYEQYF,TGTGCCAGCAGTTACGCGGACTCCTACGAGCAGTACTTC
TRBV27,.,.,TRBJ2-7,CASSLGRAYEQYF,TGTGCCAGCAGTTTGGGCAGGGCCTACGAGCAGTACTTC
TRBV27,once,.,TRBJ2-1,CASRPRTPYYNEQFF,TGTGCCAGCCGGCCCCGGACTCCGTACTACAATGAGCAGTTCTTC
TRBV27,.,.,TRBJ1-1,CASSSSASAEAFF,TGTGCCAGCAGTTCCTCCGCGTCTGCTGAAGCTTTCTTT
TRBV19,.,.,TRBJ2-3,CASSIPDYTDTQYF,TGTGCCAGTAGTATACCCGACTACACAGATACGCAGTATTTT
TRBV4-1,once,TRBD2,TRBJ2-7,CASSQGGSGSSYEQYF,TGCGCCAGCAGCCAAGGGGGTAGCGGGTCTAGCTACGAGCAGTACTTC
TRBV6-1,.,TRBD2,TRBJ2-5,CASSDLTSLPLETQYF,TGTGCCAGCAGTGACCTGACTAGCTTGCCGTTGGAGACCCAGTACTTC
TRBV6-6,.,TRBD1,TRBJ1-2,CAINGASGTGEGYTF,TGTGCCATCAACGGGGCGAGCGGGACAGGGGAAGGCTACACCTTC
TRBV29-1,.,TRBD1,TRBJ1-1,CSASGGGRWDTEAFF,TGCAGCGCCTCAGGAGGGGGCAGGTGGGACACTGAAGCTTTCTTT
TRBV2,.,.,TRBJ1-1,CASSPALNTEAFF,TGTGCCAGCAGCCCCGCCCTGAACACTGAAGCTTTCTTT
TRBV6-1,.,.,TRBJ2-2,CASRKRDTDTGELFF,TGTGCCAGCAGGAAGCGGGACACAGACACCGGGGAGCTGTTTTTT
TRBV13,.,.,TRBJ1-3,CASSFGIRSGNTIYF,TGTGCCAGCAGCTTCGGGATCCGCTCTGGAAACACCATATATTTT
TRBV9,.,TRBD1,TRBJ1-2,CASSAGTDNYGYTF,TGTGCCAGCAGCGCCGGGACAGATAACTATGGCTACACCTTC
TRBV7-9,.,TRBD1,TRBJ2-7,CASSLAAGTGYSSYEQYF,TGTGCCAGCAGCTTAGCCGCCGGGACAGGGTATAGCTCCTACGAGCAGTACTTC
TRBV6-6,.,.,TRBJ2-5,CASSIRGSQETQYF,TGTGCCAGCAGTATCAGGGGTAGCCAAGAGACCCAGTACTTC
TRBV6-5,.,.,TRBJ2-7,CASSPGITYEQYF,TGTGCCAGCAGTCCCGGTATCACCTACGAGCAGTACTTC
TRBV11-2,.,.,TRBJ2-7,CASLGRFYEQYF,TGTGCCAGCTTGGGACGATTTTACGAGCAGTACTTC
TRBV6-1,.,.,TRBJ1-2,CASSDDTYGYTF,TGTGCCAGCAGTGACGACACCTATGGCTACACCTTC
TRBV7-8,.,TRBD2,TRBJ2-3,CASSSGTSRADTQYF,TGTGCCAGCAGCTCCGGGACTAGCAGGGCAGATACGCAGTATTTT
TRBV7-9,.,.,TRBJ1-3,CASTFPDRGSGNTIYF,TGTGCCAGCACCTTCCCCGACAGAGGCTCTGGAAACACCATATATTTT
TRBV7-9,.,.,TRBJ2-3,CASSVTDTQYF,TGTGCCAGCAGTGTAACAGATACGCAGTATTTT
TRBV6-5,.,TRBD1,TRBJ1-1,CASSYGQGEAFF,TGTGCCAGCAGTTACGGACAGGGGGAAGCTTTCTTT